These 22 T cell receptor beta chains share one sample of origin, sequenced in a study of blood T cell repertoires in COVID-19. Sequencing was performed with immunoSEQ multiplex PCR; in TCRdb, only in-frame clones are kept and a portion is missing. The repertoire holds around 90,000 clones, 81% seen once, with about 13% in the top ten. The sequencing sample was made of peripheral blood. The receptor source for this set is a human donor in a cohort sampled during active COVID-19.

The chain has TRBV7-8 and TRBJ2-7; a weak D match, TRBD2 (5 bases). Germline CDR1 and CDR2: SGHVS and FQNEAQ. Trimming removed 0 bases from V and 7 bases from J, with 10 bases in between. The CDR3 has 13 amino acids. The CDR3 sequence: CASSLATEAEQYF. In DNA, the CDR3 is TGTGCCAGCAGCTTAGCCACGGAGGCTGAGCAGTACTTC. Supplemented by reference TRBV7-8 and TRBJ2-7, the full variable domain reads GAGVSQSPRYKVAKRGQDVALRCDPISGHVSLFWYQQALGQGPEFLTYFQNEAQLDKSGLPSDRFFAERPEGSVSTLKIQRTQQEDSAVYLCASSLATEAEQYFGPGTRLTVT.

V and J are TRBV5-1 and TRBJ1-1; weak D call: TRBD1 (6 bases). Trimming cost V 4 bases and J 4 bases, with 17 bases left between them. This CDR3 is built from 15 residues. CDR1 is SGHRS and CDR2 is YFSETQ in the germline V gene. CDR3 in DNA: TGCGCCAGCAGCATCTACCTAAGGGGGAGCACTGAAGCTTTCTTT. It codes for CASSIYLRGSTEAFF.

The chain links TRBV5-1 to TRBJ2-2, with 15 bases matching TRBD2. CDR1 is SGHRS, CDR2 YFSETQ, per germline. This CDR3 has 19 amino acids. The junction had 11 bases not matched to a gene; V was cut back by 4 bases and J by 4 bases. Here the CDR3 DNA reads TGCGCCAGCAGCCCAGGGACTAGCGGGGGGCACCGGGGCACCGGGGAGCTGTTTTTT. It translates to CASSPGTSGGHRGTGELFF.

V and J are TRBV5-1 and TRBJ1-2; D may be TRBD1 (6 bases). The germline V gene encodes CDR1 SGHRS and CDR2 YFSETQ. V was trimmed by 0 bases and J by 6 bases, leaving 15 bases between them. The CDR3 runs to 15 residues. The CDR3 loop is CASSLEYGTYDGYTF. The CDR3 DNA is TGCGCCAGCAGCTTGGAGTATGGGACATACGATGGCTACACCTTC.

The chain combines TRBV6-5 with TRBJ1-1; 9 positions agree with TRBD1. Germline-derived CDR1 and CDR2 are MNHEY and SVGAGI. The length of the CDR3 is 14 residues. V gave up 6 bases and J gave up 7 bases; unmatched junction bases: 9. The CDR3 nucleotides are TGTGCCAGCAGGAACCGGGACAGGGATTATGAAGCTTTCTTT. Translated: CASRNRDRDYEAFF.

V and J are TRBV29-1 and TRBJ2-7; possible D gene TRBD2, 5 bases. Germline CDR1 reads SQVTM; CDR2 reads ANQGSEA. CDR3 size: 14 residues. Trimming cost V 7 bases and J 2 bases, with 18 bases left between them. The CDR3 protein is CSARTGSQTYEQYF. CDR3 bases: TGCAGCGCCAGGACTGGAAGCCAAACCTACGAGCAGTACTTC.

In this sample, this clone turned up a few times. The junction shows a germline mismatch at one end, possibly a read error. The V gene is TRBV10-2, the J gene TRBJ1-3, with D hard to call. The CDR3 has 15 amino acids. Per the germline V gene, CDR1 is WSHSY and CDR2 is SAAADI. CDR3 amino acids: CASSESGVPGNTIYF. The CDR3 DNA sequence: TGCGCCAGCAGTGAGTCAGGAGTGCCTGGGAACACCATATATTTT.

The V and J genes are TRBV5-1 and TRBJ2-2, with a possible D match to TRBD1 (5 bases). The length of the CDR3 is 14 residues. Germline V gene sequence: CDR1 SGHRS, CDR2 YFSETQ. V was cut by 1 base and J by 4 bases, with 8 bases left in between. This CDR3 is CASSLSGLTGELFF. CDR3 in DNA: TGCGCCAGCAGCTTGTCAGGGCTCACCGGGGAGCTGTTTTTT.

The rearrangement links TRBV30 to TRBJ2-2, with a possible D match to TRBD2 (5 bases). CDR3 size: 13 residues. Trimming took off 5 bases at V and 5 bases at J, with 12 bases between the two ends. Germline V gene sequence: CDR1 GTSNPN, CDR2 SVGIG (reference sequence). The DNA of the CDR3 is TGTGCCTGGGGTCCCACGGGGACCGGGGAGCTGTTTTTT. Its translation is CAWGPTGTGELFF.

This chain uses TRBV19 with TRBJ1-6; TRBD1 matches at 7 bases. Germline V gene lookup returns CDR1 LNHDA and CDR2 SQIVND (reference sequence). Losses at the gene ends were 5 bases for V and 5 bases for J; bases not matched to a gene: 9. The length of the CDR3 is 16 residues. Here the CDR3 reads CASSPQGGGHNSPLHF. DNA of the CDR3: TGTGCCAGTAGTCCACAAGGAGGGGGCCATAATTCACCCCTCCACTTT.

The chain links TRBV5-4 to TRBJ2-3; TRBD2 matches at 15 bases. The CDR3 is 14 residues long. Germline V lookup: CDR1 SGHNT, CDR2 YYREEE (reference sequence). Germline trimming cut 4 bases from V and 7 bases from J; bases unmatched to any gene: 1. In DNA, the CDR3 is TGTGCCAGCAGCGGACTAGCGGGGGGGAATACGCAGTATTTT. Translating gives CASSGLAGGNTQYF.

The rearrangement links TRBV20-1 to TRBJ1-1; no reliable D call. CDR3 length equals 14 residues. CDR1 is DFQATT and CDR2 is SNEGSKA in the germline V gene (reference sequence). Trimming removed 3 bases from V and 1 base from J, with 12 bases in between. The CDR3 nucleotides read TGCAGTGCTAGTTCCCCAGGCCGGAACACTGAAGCTTTCTTT. Amino acid sequence: CSASSPGRNTEAFF.

The chain combines TRBV5-4 with TRBJ2-7, with 9 bases fitting TRBD1. There are 16 residues in the CDR3. The ends lost 1 base at V and 3 bases at J; junction bases unmatched: 8. CDR1 SGHNT and CDR2 YYREEE come from the germline V gene (reference sequence). CDR3 nucleotides: TGTGCCAGCAGCTTGCCCCCGGGACAGGGAGGCTACGAGCAGTACTTC. Residues: CASSLPPGQGGYEQYF.

This chain joins TRBV10-3 and TRBJ2-7; D possibly corresponds to TRBD2 (6 bases). V lost 4 bases to trimming and J lost 0 bases, with 10 bases between them. Germline CDR1 ENHRY, CDR2 SYGVKD. This CDR3 contains 14 residues. The CDR3 region has the DNA TGTGCCATCAGTGCATGGGGGGACTCCTACGAGCAGTACTTC. Its protein product is CAISAWGDSYEQYF.

The J gene is TRBJ1-5, the V gene TRBV27; TRBD1 agrees at 9 bases. With V trimmed by 4 bases and J by 2 bases, 6 bases remained unmatched. The CDR3 is 16 amino acids. CDR1 is MNHEY and CDR2 is SMNVEV in the germline V gene (reference sequence). This chain's CDR3 is CASSSLRQGGNQPQHF. Here the CDR3 DNA reads TGTGCCAGCAGTTCCTTAAGACAGGGGGGCAATCAGCCCCAGCATTTT.

This clone was recorded a few times. The V call is TRBV25-1, the J call TRBJ2-1; tentative D call: TRBD2 (6 bases). The V end was cut by 4 bases, the J end by 3 bases, with 16 bases between. The CDR3 totals 16 residues. CDR1 is MGHDK, CDR2 SYGVNS, per germline. The CDR3 sequence: CASSAGGGAFYNEQFF. The CDR3 DNA reads TGTGCCAGCAGTGCGGGTGGCGGGGCATTCTACAATGAGCAGTTCTTC.

V usage is TRBV5-1 and J usage is TRBJ1-1, with D unclear. There are 14 residues in the CDR3. Germline loops: CDR1 SGHRS, CDR2 YFSETQ. V was shortened by 4 bases and J by 6 bases, with 16 bases between the two germline ends. The CDR3 here is CASSGRGNGPEAFF. CDR3 DNA sequence: TGCGCCAGCAGCGGGCGGGGTAATGGACCTGAAGCTTTCTTT.

The sample holds a few counts of this clone. The V call is TRBV6-1, the J call TRBJ1-2; 9 positions agree with TRBD1. The CDR3 covers 15 residues. Trimming removed 2 bases from V and 2 bases from J; junction bases left unmatched: 3. The germline V gene encodes CDR1 MNHNS and CDR2 SASEGT. CDR3 amino acids: CASSERTGENYGYTF. CDR3 bases: TGTGCCAGCAGTGAAAGGACAGGGGAAAACTATGGCTACACCTTC.

The chain couples TRBV12-5 to TRBJ2-3, with a tentative D call TRBD1 (6 bases). Per germline, CDR1 LGHNT and CDR2 FRNRAP. The V and J ends lost 1 base and 4 bases respectively, with 18 bases between them. The CDR3 runs 17 residues. The CDR3 DNA reads TGTGCTAGTGGTTTGGGTAAGACAGGTGGTTACGCAGATACGCAGTATTTT. It yields the protein CASGLGKTGGYADTQYF.

V gene TRBV19 combines with J gene TRBJ2-7; 7 bases map to TRBD1. There are 14 residues in the CDR3. Per germline, CDR1 LNHDA and CDR2 SQIVND (reference sequence). Unmatched junction bases numbered 14, after V lost 11 bases and J lost 4 bases. Here the CDR3 DNA reads TGTGCCTTTCGAATCCCGGGACAGATTTACGAGCAGTACTTC. Its translation is CAFRIPGQIYEQYF.

This chain connects TRBV18 to TRBJ1-2, with D uncertain. Germline CDR1 is KGHSH and CDR2 is LQKENI. The CDR3 has 17 residues. V lost 0 bases and J lost 0, with 14 bases in between. The CDR3 spells CASSPPQTLLTNYGYTF. The CDR3 nucleotides read TGTGCCAGCTCACCACCTCAGACACTTCTTACTAACTATGGCTACACCTTC.

This rearrangement joins TRBV4-3 to TRBJ1-4; 10 bases match TRBD1. CDR3 length: 17 residues. The trim removed 4 bases at V and 2 bases at J, leaving 7 bases unmatched. The germline gives CDR1 LGHNA, CDR2 YSLEER. The CDR3 reads CASSRQDRGRTNEKLFF. The CDR3 DNA sequence: TGCGCCAGCAGCCGACAAGACAGGGGGCGGACTAATGAAAAACTGTTTTTT.